Included here is one T cell receptor (beta chain) sequence, with context. Its specificity is not known. A much more abundant neighbour one base away suggests this may be a read error. Patients affected by ophthalmopathy presented a Clinical Activity Score of at least 3, a NOSPECS grade of at least 4, and disease duration below 3 months. From RNA transcripts, TCR beta CDR3 regions were amplified. Primed by the HTBI set, a first-round RT-PCR was run on the TCR CDR3. MiXCR, run by TCRdb on the multiplex PCR reads, gives a single entry per CDR3 protein. The sample lists 300,000 to 400,000 distinct CDR3 sequences; 13% to 15% were seen once. CDR3 length: 14 residues. The germline V gene encodes CDR1 LGHDT and CDR2 YNNKEL (reference sequence). V was trimmed by 4 bases and J by 1 base, leaving 10 bases between them. The data derive from a study of T cells in Graves' hyperthyroidism and ophthalmopathy. Study-level findings and limits: Most thyroid-expanded clonotypes above 0.001 were also found in blood. Ophthalmopathy prediction by the model preceded onset by a median about 6.5 months. Ophthalmopathy stood apart from stable hyperthyroidism in a 13 V-J model.

The receptor comes from a woman under 40 with Graves' ophthalmopathy. Sequences were obtained from blood. The chain recombines TRBV3-1 with TRBJ1-1, with D unclear. The CDR3 sequence is CASSRVVGNTEAFF. CDR3 coding DNA: TGTGCCAGCAGCCGAGTGGTGGGGAACACTGAAGCTTTCTTT.